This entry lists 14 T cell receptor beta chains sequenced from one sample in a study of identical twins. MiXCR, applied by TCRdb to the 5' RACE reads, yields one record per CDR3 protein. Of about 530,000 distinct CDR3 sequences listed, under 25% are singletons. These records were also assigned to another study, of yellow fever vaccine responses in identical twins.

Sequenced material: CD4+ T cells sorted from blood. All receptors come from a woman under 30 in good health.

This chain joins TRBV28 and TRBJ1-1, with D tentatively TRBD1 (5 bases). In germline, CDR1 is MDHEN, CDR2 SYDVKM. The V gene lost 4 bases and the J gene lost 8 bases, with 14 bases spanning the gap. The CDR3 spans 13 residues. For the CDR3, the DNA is TGTGCCAGCAGTTCTCTCTCGGAGGGGGAAGCTTTCTTT. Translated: CASSSLSEGEAFF.

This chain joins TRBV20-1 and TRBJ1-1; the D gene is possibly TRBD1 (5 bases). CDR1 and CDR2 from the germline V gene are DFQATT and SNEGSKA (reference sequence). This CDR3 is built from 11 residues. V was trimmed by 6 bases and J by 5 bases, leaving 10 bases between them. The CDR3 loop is CSADEGTEAFF. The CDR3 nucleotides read TGCAGTGCGGACGAGGGGACTGAAGCTTTCTTT.

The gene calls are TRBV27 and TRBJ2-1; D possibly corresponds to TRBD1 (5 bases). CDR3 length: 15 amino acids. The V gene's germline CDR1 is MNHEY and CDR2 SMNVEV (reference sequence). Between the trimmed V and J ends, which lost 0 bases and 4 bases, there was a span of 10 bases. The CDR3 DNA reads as TGTGCCAGCAGTTTATCGAAGGGGCTATACAATGAGCAGTTCTTC. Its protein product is CASSLSKGLYNEQFF.

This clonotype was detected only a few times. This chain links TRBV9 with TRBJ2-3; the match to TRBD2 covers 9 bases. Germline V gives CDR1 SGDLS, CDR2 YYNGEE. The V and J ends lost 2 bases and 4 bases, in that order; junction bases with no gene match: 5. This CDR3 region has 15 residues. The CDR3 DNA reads TGTGCCAGCAGCGTGAATAGCGGGAGCTCAGATACGCAGTATTTT. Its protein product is CASSVNSGSSDTQYF.

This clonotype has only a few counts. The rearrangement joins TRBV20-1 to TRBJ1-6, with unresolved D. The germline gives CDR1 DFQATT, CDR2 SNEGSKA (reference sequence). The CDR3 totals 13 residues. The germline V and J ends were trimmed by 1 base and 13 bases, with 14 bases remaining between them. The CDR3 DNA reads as TGCAGTGCTAGAGGTCCCTTTCTAGGGCCCCTCCACTTT. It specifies CSARGPFLGPLHF.

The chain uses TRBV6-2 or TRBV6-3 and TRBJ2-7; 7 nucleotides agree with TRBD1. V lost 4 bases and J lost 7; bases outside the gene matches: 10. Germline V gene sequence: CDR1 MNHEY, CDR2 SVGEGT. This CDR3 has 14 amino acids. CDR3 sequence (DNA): TGTGCCAGCAGTTTTCGACAGGGCCCGGGGGAGCAGTACTTC. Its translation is CASSFRQGPGEQYF.

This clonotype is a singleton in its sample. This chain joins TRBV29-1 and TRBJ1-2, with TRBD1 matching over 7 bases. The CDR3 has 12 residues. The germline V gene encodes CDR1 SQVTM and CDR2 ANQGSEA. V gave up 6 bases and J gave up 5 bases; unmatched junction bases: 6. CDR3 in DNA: TGCAGCGTAGCTAGACAGGGTTATGGCTACACCTTC. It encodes CSVARQGYGYTF.

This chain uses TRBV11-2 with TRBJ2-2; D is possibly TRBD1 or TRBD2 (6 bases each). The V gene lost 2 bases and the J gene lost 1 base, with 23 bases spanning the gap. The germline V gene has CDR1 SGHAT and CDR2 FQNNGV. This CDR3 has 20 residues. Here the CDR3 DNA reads TGTGCCAGCAGCTTAAGGAGGGCGGGTCCCGGGGGCCTGAACACCGGGGAGCTGTTTTTT. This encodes CASSLRRAGPGGLNTGELFF.

The CDR3 reads CASSTGTSGGTDTQYF. CDR3 sequence (DNA): TGTGCCAGCAGCACGGGGACTAGCGGGGGAACAGATACGCAGTATTTT. The J gene is TRBJ2-3, the V gene TRBV5-5; 14 bases fit TRBD2. CDR1 SGHKS and CDR2 YYEKEE come from the germline V gene (reference sequence). The length of the CDR3 is 16 residues. V lost 4 bases and J lost 3; bases outside the gene matches: 4.

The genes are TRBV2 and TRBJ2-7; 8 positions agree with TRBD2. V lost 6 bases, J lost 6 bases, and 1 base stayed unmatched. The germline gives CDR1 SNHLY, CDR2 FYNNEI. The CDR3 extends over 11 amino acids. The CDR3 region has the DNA TGTGCCAGCAGCCGGGAGGGCGAGCAGTACGTC. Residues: CASSREGEQYV.

CDR3 bases: TGTGCCAGCGGACCCAGGGAGAGAGAGACCCAGTACTTC. Amino acids: CASGPRERETQYF. This chain connects TRBV7-9 to TRBJ2-5, with D perhaps being TRBD1 or TRBD2 (5 bases each). Per the germline V gene, CDR1 is SEHNR and CDR2 is FQNEAQ (reference sequence). Trimming took off 8 bases at V and 4 bases at J, with 14 bases between the two ends. The CDR3 is 13 amino acids. Filled out from reference TRBV7-9 and TRBJ2-5, the complete variable domain reads DTGVSQNPRHKITKRGQNVTFRCDPISEHNRLYWYRQTLGQGPEFLTYFQNEAQLEKSRLLSDRFSAERPKGSFSTLEIQRTEQGDSAMYLCASGPRERETQYFGPGTRLLVL.

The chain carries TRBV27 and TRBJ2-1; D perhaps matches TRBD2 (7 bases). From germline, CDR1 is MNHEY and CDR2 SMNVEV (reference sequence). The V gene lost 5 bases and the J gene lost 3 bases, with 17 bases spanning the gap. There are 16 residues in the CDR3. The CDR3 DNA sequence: TGTGCCAGCAGTCCAGACCGGGGGGCTCTCTACAATGAGCAGTTCTTC. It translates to CASSPDRGALYNEQFF.

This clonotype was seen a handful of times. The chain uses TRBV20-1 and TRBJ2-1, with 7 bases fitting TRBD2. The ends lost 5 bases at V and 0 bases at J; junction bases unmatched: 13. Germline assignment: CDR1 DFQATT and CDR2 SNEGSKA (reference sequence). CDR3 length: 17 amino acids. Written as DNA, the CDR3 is TGCAGTGCTCAACCTCAACTAGCGTCGTTCTCCTACAATGAGCAGTTCTTC. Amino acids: CSAQPQLASFSYNEQFF.

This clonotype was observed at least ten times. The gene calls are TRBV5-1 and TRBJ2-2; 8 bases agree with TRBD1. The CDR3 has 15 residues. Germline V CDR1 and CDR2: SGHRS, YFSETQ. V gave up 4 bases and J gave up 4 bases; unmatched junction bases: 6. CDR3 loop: CASSGGQGSTGELFF. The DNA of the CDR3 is TGCGCCAGCAGCGGAGGACAGGGCAGCACCGGGGAGCTGTTTTTT. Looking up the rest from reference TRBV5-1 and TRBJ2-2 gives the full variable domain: KAGVTQTPRYLIKTRGQQVTLSCSPISGHRSVSWYQQTPGQGLQFLFEYFSETQRNKGNFPGRFSGRQFSNSRSEMNVSTLELGDSALYLCASSGGQGSTGELFFGEGSRLTVL.